A single sample gave rise to the 22 T cell receptor beta chains below, sequenced in a study of OX40 agonist ivuxolimab in advanced cancers. Using immunoSEQ multiplex PCR, the repertoire was profiled, and TCRdb retains in-frame clones only, with some absent. The sample has about 49,000 clones; about four fifths are singletons. This sample comprised CD4+ or CD8+ T cells sorted from blood, obtained in a trial of the OX40 agonist ivuxolimab. The source is an adult with an advanced solid tumor such as melanoma, head and neck, liver or kidney cancer.

This chain connects TRBV7-6 to TRBJ2-7, with D uncertain. This CDR3 region has 13 residues. V was cut by 4 bases and J by 5 bases, with 12 bases left in between. Germline assignment: CDR1 SGHVS and CDR2 FNYEAQ. This chain's CDR3 is CASSSLVSDEQYF. The CDR3 nucleotides are TGTGCCAGCAGCTCGCTAGTATCTGACGAGCAGTACTTC.

The rearrangement links TRBV6-1 to TRBJ1-1; unclear D gene. The V gene lost 3 bases and the J gene lost 5 bases, with 19 bases spanning the gap. The length of the CDR3 is 16 residues. Germline CDR1 and CDR2: MNHNS and SASEGT. CDR3 bases: TGTGCCAGCAGTGACCCTTTCCGCGTAGTCGGGACTGAAGCTTTCTTT. Protein: CASSDPFRVVGTEAFF.

The chain joins TRBV5-4 to TRBJ2-5; TRBD2 aligns across 7 bases. J was trimmed by 4 bases and V by 3 bases; bases with no gene match: 3. CDR1 and CDR2 from the germline V gene are SGHNT and YYREEE (reference sequence). The CDR3 sequence is 13 residues long. As DNA, the CDR3 is TGTGCCAGCAGCTGGGACTACCGAGAGACCCAGTACTTC. Translated: CASSWDYRETQYF.

The chain employs TRBV6-5 and TRBJ1-5; 8 bases agree with TRBD1. This CDR3 comprises 14 residues. V shed 6 bases, J shed 5 bases, and the junction held 6 bases outside the gene matches. The germline gives CDR1 MNHEY, CDR2 SVGAGI. The DNA of the CDR3 is TGTGCCAGCAGATCATCAGGGGGCGATCAGCCCCAGCATTTT. This gives the protein CASRSSGGDQPQHF.

The gene calls are TRBV5-5 and TRBJ2-1, with 8 bases aligning to TRBD2. The germline V gene has CDR1 SGHKS and CDR2 YYEKEE (reference sequence). CDR3 length: 14 residues. V shed 0 bases, J shed 8 bases, and the junction held 4 bases outside the gene matches. CDR3 loop: CASSLAGGPHEQFF. In DNA, the CDR3 is TGTGCCAGCAGCTTGGCGGGAGGGCCCCATGAGCAGTTCTTC.

The rearrangement links TRBV9 to TRBJ2-7; 9 bases agree with TRBD1. The CDR3 extends over 16 amino acids. Germline lookup yields CDR1 SGDLS and CDR2 YYNGEE. The junction had 4 bases not matched to a gene; V was cut back by 0 bases and J by 0 bases. This CDR3 is CASSVEGTGSSYEQYF. DNA for the CDR3: TGTGCCAGCAGCGTAGAGGGGACAGGGAGCTCCTACGAGCAGTACTTC.

The genes are TRBV30 and TRBJ2-7; D unresolved. V was shortened by 4 bases and J by 2 bases, with 6 bases between the two germline ends. Germline V gives CDR1 GTSNPN, CDR2 SVGIG (reference sequence). There are 11 residues in the CDR3. CDR3 in amino acids: CAWITAYEQYF. The CDR3 nucleotides are TGTGCCTGGATCACAGCCTACGAGCAGTACTTC.

This chain joins TRBV2 and TRBJ1-4, with 7 bases fitting TRBD1. The CDR3 has 13 residues. In germline, CDR1 is SNHLY, CDR2 FYNNEI. The V and J ends lost 8 bases and 8 bases, in that order; junction bases with no gene match: 8. This CDR3 reads CASWQGGKEKLFF. The CDR3 DNA reads as TGTGCCAGCTGGCAGGGGGGAAAAGAAAAACTGTTTTTT.

This rearrangement joins TRBV11-2 to TRBJ2-1; 12 bases map to TRBD2. The CDR3 is 19 residues long. V shed 4 bases and J 4 bases; nucleotides not matched to a gene: 14. Germline CDR1 and CDR2: SGHAT and FQNNGV. CDR3 DNA: TGTGCCAGCAGCTGGAGAGCGGACCGAGGGACTAGCGGGTACAATGAGCAGTTCTTC. It is translated as CASSWRADRGTSGYNEQFF.

The V gene is TRBV7-8, the J gene TRBJ2-3; 15 nucleotides align to TRBD2. The CDR3 has 17 amino acids. Germline CDR1 reads SGHVS; CDR2 reads FQNEAQ. Trimming removed 3 bases from V and 2 bases from J; junction bases left unmatched: 3. As DNA, the CDR3 is TGTGCCAGCAGCTTCGGACTAGCGGGAGGGCCCACAGATACGCAGTATTTT. It encodes CASSFGLAGGPTDTQYF.

CDR3 in amino acids: CASSAYITAKNIQYF. The CDR3 coding sequence is TGTGCCAGCAGCGCCTATATAACAGCCAAAAACATTCAGTACTTC. The J gene is TRBJ2-4, the V gene TRBV5-5; unclear D gene. This CDR3 spans 15 amino acids. Trimming took off 4 bases at V and 0 bases at J, with 11 bases between the two ends. The germline CDR1 and CDR2 sequences are SGHKS and YYEKEE (reference sequence).

A few counts support this clone. V usage is TRBV7-2 and J usage is TRBJ2-2; no firm D call. V lost 11 bases and J 0 bases, leaving 10 bases between the germline ends. CDR1 and CDR2 from the germline V gene are SGHTA and FQGNSA. The CDR3 runs to 13 residues. This CDR3 reads CAVGWSNTGELFF. CDR3 coding DNA: TGTGCCGTCGGATGGTCGAACACCGGGGAGCTGTTTTTT. The full variable domain, with the rest looked up from reference TRBV7-2 and TRBJ2-2, is GAGVSQSPSNKVTEKGKDVELRCDPISGHTALYWYRQSLGQGLEFLIYFQGNSAPDKSGLPSDRFSAERTGGSVSTLTIQRTQQEDSAVYLCAVGWSNTGELFFGEGSRLTVL.

This chain connects TRBV19 to TRBJ1-4, with 10 bases fitting TRBD1. The V gene's germline CDR1 is LNHDA and CDR2 SQIVND (reference sequence). The V segment lost 4 bases and the J segment 8 bases; nucleotides outside the gene matches: 7. CDR3 size: 15 residues. Here the CDR3 reads CASSTRQGAREKLFF. The CDR3, as DNA: TGTGCCAGTAGTACTCGACAGGGGGCGAGGGAAAAACTGTTTTTT.

The V gene is TRBV30, the J gene TRBJ1-6; 7 positions match TRBD1. Germline CDR1 reads GTSNPN; CDR2 reads SVGIG (reference sequence). CDR3 length: 17 amino acids. With 2 bases clipped from V and 4 bases from J, the junction kept 11 bases outside the gene matches. The CDR3 spells CAWSKTILTGYNSPLHF. The CDR3 DNA sequence: TGTGCCTGGAGTAAGACCATCTTGACAGGGTATAATTCACCCCTCCACTTT.

V and J are TRBV7-2 and TRBJ2-7; 8 bases line up with TRBD2. Germline CDR1 SGHTA, CDR2 FQGNSA. Trimming cost V 5 bases and J 4 bases; bases outside gene matches: 10. This CDR3 has 15 residues. CDR3 amino acids: CASSKVAGSQYEQYF. The CDR3 DNA reads as TGTGCCAGCAGCAAGGTAGCGGGGTCCCAATACGAGCAGTACTTC.

CDR3 nucleotides: TGTGCCAGCACCCCAGACAGGGGGCGGAATTCACCCCTCCACTTT. It yields the protein CASTPDRGRNSPLHF. V gene TRBV6-5 combines with J gene TRBJ1-6, with 10 bases identical to TRBD1. The CDR3 is made up of 15 amino acids. The V and J ends lost 7 bases and 7 bases, in that order; junction bases with no gene match: 7. Germline V gene sequence: CDR1 MNHEY, CDR2 SVGAGI.

The chain is built from TRBV30 and TRBJ2-3; TRBD2 agrees at 7 bases. The CDR3 has 15 residues. Trimming at V came to 0 bases and at J to 4 bases, leaving 7 bases not matched to a gene. Germline V gene data show CDR1 as GTSNPN and CDR2 as SVGIG (reference sequence). The CDR3 spells CAWSVRGGGSDTQYF. The DNA of the CDR3 is TGTGCCTGGAGTGTAAGGGGCGGGGGTTCAGATACGCAGTATTTT.

In this sample, this clone is medium-sized. The J gene is TRBJ1-5, the V gene TRBV10-3, with D tentatively TRBD1 (5 bases). The CDR3 totals 13 residues. Germline assignment: CDR1 ENHRY and CDR2 SYGVKD. V was pared by 6 bases and J by 5 bases, with 11 bases between. CDR3 sequence reads: CAIRPTEDQPQHF. CDR3 DNA sequence: TGTGCCATCAGGCCGACAGAGGATCAGCCCCAGCATTTT.

The chain recombines TRBV28 with TRBJ1-5; 8 bases agree with TRBD1. CDR1 is MDHEN, CDR2 SYDVKM, per germline. With V trimmed by 6 bases and J by 2 bases, 12 bases remained unmatched. CDR3 size: 17 residues. In nucleotides, the CDR3 is TGTGCCAGCAGAACCCCTCAGGGGGCGCGGGGCAATCAGCCCCAGCATTTT. Residues: CASRTPQGARGNQPQHF.

The gene calls are TRBV18 and TRBJ2-7, with D possibly being TRBD1 (6 bases). Germline CDR1 KGHSH, CDR2 LQKENI. The ends were cut back, 4 bases at V and 2 bases at J, with 9 bases in the middle. The CDR3 covers 13 residues. DNA of the CDR3: TGTGCCAGCTCACTTGGACAGACCTACGAGCAGTACTTC. Residues: CASSLGQTYEQYF.

This clone occurred a few times. Other DNA sequences in this sample translate to the same CDR3. This chain uses TRBV2 with TRBJ2-3; 10 nucleotides match TRBD1. CDR3 length: 15 residues. Germline-derived CDR1 and CDR2 are SNHLY and FYNNEI. V shed 6 bases, J shed 1 base, and the junction held 4 bases outside the gene matches. The CDR3 region is CASRAGTGGTDTQYF. CDR3 sequence (DNA): TGTGCCAGCAGGGCCGGGACAGGGGGCACAGATACGCAGTATTTT.

The rearrangement joins TRBV5-1 to TRBJ2-1, with D perhaps assigned TRBD1 or TRBD2 (6 bases each). The CDR3 is 12 amino acids. The germline V gene encodes CDR1 SGHRS and CDR2 YFSETQ. The V end was cut by 4 bases, the J end by 7 bases, with 9 bases between. CDR3 nucleotides: TGCGCCAGCAGCGCGGGACAAAATGAGCAGTTCTTC. Its protein product is CASSAGQNEQFF.